The 29 T cell receptor beta chains in this list originate from one sample, sequenced in a study of human T cells and chemical hapten exposure. TCRdb re-called the RACE reads with MiXCR, one entry per CDR3 protein. The repertoire holds more than 100,000 distinct CDR3 sequences, with around 13% as singletons. Sample time point: patch test 1, 2 weeks after DPC sensitization. Treatment reported: therapeutic diphenylcyclopropenone sensitization with weekly scalp DPC. The sequencing here drew on whole blood, taken in connection with sensitization to the hapten diphenylcyclopropenone (DPC). The receptors originated from a man aged 18-30 years with alopecia areata. Some clones in this sample may be carry-over from other donors' samples.

In its sample, this clonotype was seen a few times. The V call is TRBV20-1, the J call TRBJ1-5; D is undetermined. The germline CDR1 and CDR2 sequences are DFQATT and SNEGSKA (reference sequence). The CDR3 has 13 residues. Trimming removed 6 bases at V and 0 bases at J, with 9 bases between. CDR3 DNA: TGCAGTGCCATACAGATTAGCAATCAGCCCCAGCATTTT. This encodes CSAIQISNQPQHF.

This clonotype was seen more than once but under ten times. The chain couples TRBV11-2 to TRBJ1-5; 8 bases fit TRBD1. V was pared by 4 bases and J by 5 bases, with 10 bases of the junction left unmatched. This CDR3 region has 16 residues. CDR1 and CDR2 (germline): SGHAT, FQNNGV. This CDR3 is CASSSATGEWDQPQHF. The DNA for the CDR3 is TGTGCCAGCAGCTCGGCGACAGGGGAGTGGGATCAGCCCCAGCATTTT.

The V call is TRBV4-3, the J call TRBJ2-1, with TRBD2 identical over 7 bases. The CDR3 loop spans 16 amino acids. The germline CDR1 and CDR2 sequences are LGHNA and YSLEER. The V segment lost 0 bases and the J segment 3 bases; nucleotides outside the gene matches: 5. The CDR3 is CASSQEPAGLYNEQFF. CDR3 coding DNA: TGCGCCAGCAGCCAAGAGCCAGCGGGGCTCTACAATGAGCAGTTCTTC.

In its sample, this clonotype was seen a few times. The chain uses TRBV7-9 and TRBJ1-3, with D hard to call. V was pared by 5 bases and J by 1 base, with 6 bases between. Germline CDR1 and CDR2: SEHNR and FQNEAQ (reference sequence). The CDR3 has 13 residues. DNA of the CDR3: TGTGCCAGCAGCCCCATATCTGGAAACACCATATATTTT. Translation: CASSPISGNTIYF.

This clonotype was picked up a small number of times. A junction boundary mismatches the germline segment, possibly from a read error. The chain employs TRBV7-2 and TRBJ2-3, with 10 bases lining up with TRBD2. The germline V gene encodes CDR1 SGHTA and CDR2 FQGNSA. This CDR3 spans 13 amino acids. The chain's CDR3 is CASSLTSGGARIF. Here the CDR3 DNA reads TGTGCCAGCAGCTTAACGAGCGGGGGGGCTAGGATATTT.

This clonotype was seen many times. The chain combines TRBV7-2 with TRBJ1-1; TRBD1 matches 7 bases. Germline assignment: CDR1 SGHTA and CDR2 FQGNSA. CDR3 length: 14 residues. Trimming at V came to 6 bases and at J to 1 base, leaving 5 bases not matched to a gene. This CDR3 reads CASRIRTGNTEAFF. CDR3 coding DNA: TGTGCCAGCAGGATCCGGACAGGGAACACTGAAGCTTTCTTT.

This clonotype has just a few counts. The genes are TRBV20-1 and TRBJ2-7; 11 bases agree with TRBD2. Germline CDR1 reads DFQATT; CDR2 reads SNEGSKA (reference sequence). This CDR3 has 13 amino acids. J was trimmed by 2 bases and V by 3 bases; bases with no gene match: 0. CDR3 DNA: TGCAGTGCTAGTAGCGGGGGGGCCTACGAGCAGTACGTC. This sequence encodes CSASSGGAYEQYV.

The rearrangement joins TRBV6-1 to TRBJ2-1; 9 bases agree with TRBD2. This CDR3 has 15 residues. Germline V gene data show CDR1 as MNHNS and CDR2 as SASEGT. V was pared by 2 bases and J by 7 bases, with 6 bases of the junction left unmatched. CDR3 in DNA: TGTGCCAGCAGTGAACGGCGGGGGGGCCAGAATGAGCAGTTCTTC. This translates into CASSERRGGQNEQFF.

The CDR3 DNA reads TGTGCCAGCAGCTGGTGGAATGAGCAGTTCTTC. It translates to CASSWWNEQFF. The rearrangement links TRBV11-2 to TRBJ2-1; no reliable D call. Germline CDR1 is SGHAT and CDR2 is FQNNGV. Trimming removed 4 bases from V and 7 bases from J, with 5 bases in between. CDR3 length: 11 residues.

This clonotype was seen many times. This chain uses TRBV5-6 with TRBJ1-2, with 8 nucleotides matching TRBD1. In germline, CDR1 is SGHDT, CDR2 YYEEEE. The CDR3 spans 13 residues. The V gene end was trimmed by 4 bases and the J gene end by 4 bases; junction bases not matched to a gene: 3. The CDR3 region is CASSPDRAYGYTF. For the CDR3, the DNA is TGTGCCAGCAGCCCGGACAGGGCCTATGGCTACACCTTC.

This chain joins TRBV24-1 and TRBJ2-3; 7 positions agree with TRBD2. CDR1 is KGHDR and CDR2 is SFDVKD in the germline V gene. This CDR3 region has 17 residues. V gave up 0 bases and J gave up 1 base; unmatched junction bases: 6. The CDR3 nucleotides read TGTGCCACCAGTGATTTGGGACTAGACTTCGGCACAGATACGCAGTATTTT. Its protein product is CATSDLGLDFGTDTQYF.

Here the CDR3 DNA reads TGCAGCGTTGAAGGGGGACAGCTTTTCAGGGAGACCCAGTACTTC. Translating it yields CSVEGGQLFRETQYF. The chain employs TRBV29-1 and TRBJ2-5; 7 nucleotides align to TRBD1. The CDR3 extends over 15 amino acids. J gave up 5 bases and V 1 base, and 10 bases lay outside the gene matches. Germline V gives CDR1 SQVTM, CDR2 ANQGSEA. Supplemented by reference TRBV29-1 and TRBJ2-5, the full variable domain reads SAVISQKPSRDICQRGTSLTIQCQVDSQVTMMFWYRQQPGQSLTLIATANQGSEATYESGFVIDKFPISRPNLTFSTLTVSNMSPEDSSIYLCSVEGGQLFRETQYFGPGTRLLVL.

A few counts support this clonotype. The V gene is TRBV28, the J gene TRBJ2-7; D not resolved. The germline CDR1 and CDR2 sequences are MDHEN and SYDVKM. The CDR3 length is 12 residues. The V gene lost 7 bases and the J gene lost 2 bases, with 9 bases spanning the gap. The CDR3 protein is CASMRPPYEQYF. The CDR3 DNA is TGTGCCAGCATGAGGCCGCCCTACGAGCAGTACTTC.

The genes are TRBV12-3 or TRBV12-4 and TRBJ1-1; D unclear. Trimming took off 5 bases at V and 4 bases at J, with 11 bases between the two ends. This CDR3 is built from 13 residues. CDR3 sequence (DNA): TGTGCCAGCAGTATCAACTGGGGCACTGAAGCTTTCTTT. Residues: CASSINWGTEAFF.

A few counts support this clonotype. The chain couples TRBV6-2 or TRBV6-3 to TRBJ1-5, with D unclear. V lost 2 bases and J 4 bases, leaving 9 bases between the germline ends. The germline CDR1 and CDR2 sequences are MNHEY and SVGEGT. This CDR3 is built from 14 residues. The CDR3 bases are TGTGCCAGCAGTTACATGGGAGAGAATCAGCCCCAGCATTTT. This sequence encodes CASSYMGENQPQHF.

The chain links TRBV12-3 or TRBV12-4 to TRBJ2-7; D is undetermined. V was clipped by 3 bases and J by 2 bases, with 11 bases between them. The CDR3 totals 14 residues. This CDR3 reads CASSLDGGPYEQYF. The CDR3 DNA reads TGTGCCAGCAGTTTGGATGGCGGCCCCTACGAGCAGTACTTC.

This clonotype was counted a single time. This chain connects TRBV19 to TRBJ2-7; the match to TRBD2 covers 8 bases. The V segment lost 4 bases and the J segment 3 bases; nucleotides outside the gene matches: 8. Germline-derived CDR1 and CDR2 are LNHDA and SQIVND (reference sequence). The CDR3 runs 15 residues. The CDR3 sequence: CASSSPAGGLYEQYF. The CDR3 DNA is TGTGCCAGTAGTAGTCCGGCGGGGGGCCTCTACGAGCAGTACTTC. The full variable domain, with the rest looked up from reference TRBV19 and TRBJ2-7, is DGGITQSPKYLFRKEGQNVTLSCEQNLNHDAMYWYRQDPGQGLRLIYYSQIVNDFQKGDIAEGYSVSREKKESFPLTVTSAQKNPTAFYLCASSSPAGGLYEQYFGPGTRLTVT.

Ten or more counts support this clonotype. The gene calls are TRBV14 and TRBJ1-4; no definite D call. CDR1 and CDR2 (germline): SGHDN, FVKESK. The CDR3 length is 16 residues. Trimming took off 0 bases at V and 8 bases at J, with 16 bases between the two ends. The CDR3 sequence is CASSQEWRPSGEKLFF. The DNA of the CDR3 is TGTGCCAGCAGCCAAGAGTGGAGGCCCTCGGGGGAAAAACTGTTTTTT.

This clonotype was found a few times. The chain uses TRBV7-8 and TRBJ1-6; D not resolved. Germline lookup yields CDR1 SGHVS and CDR2 FQNEAQ. CDR3 length: 16 amino acids. V shed 1 base and J shed 7 bases, with 14 bases lying between them. CDR3 bases: TGTGCCAGCAGCTTAGTTGCCACCCGCGGGAATTCACCCCTCCACTTT. It translates to CASSLVATRGNSPLHF.

The chain is built from TRBV7-9 and TRBJ2-3; tentatively, D is TRBD1 or TRBD2 (5 bases each). V was pared by 1 base and J by 3 bases, with 17 bases between. The CDR3 is made up of 17 amino acids. The germline V gene has CDR1 SEHNR and CDR2 FQNEAQ (reference sequence). CDR3 bases: TGTGCCAGCAGCTTAGACGCGGCAGGGTGGGAGACAGATACGCAGTATTTT. Protein sequence: CASSLDAAGWETDTQYF.

The chain has TRBV7-2 and TRBJ1-1, with D maybe TRBD1 (6 bases). Looked up from germline, CDR1 is SGHTA and CDR2 is FQGNSA. CDR3 size: 14 residues. Trimming took off 5 bases at V and 1 base at J, with 11 bases between the two ends. The CDR3 here is CASSAQQGNTEAFF. Here the CDR3 DNA reads TGTGCCAGCAGCGCCCAACAGGGGAACACTGAAGCTTTCTTT.

This clonotype was observed a few times. In nucleotides, the CDR3 is TGCGCCAGCAGCTTGCAAACAGGGGCAGCGTACACTGAAGCTTTCTTT. Protein product: CASSLQTGAAYTEAFF. The chain links TRBV5-1 to TRBJ1-1; 7 nucleotides agree with TRBD1. Germline-derived CDR1 and CDR2 are SGHRS and YFSETQ. Germline trimming cut 1 base from V and 3 bases from J; bases unmatched to any gene: 9. This CDR3 has 16 residues.

This sequence joins TRBV6-4 and TRBJ1-1; a possible D gene is TRBD1 (6 bases). Germline CDR1 is MRHNA and CDR2 is SNTAGT. The V end lost 6 bases, the J end lost 0 bases, and 11 bases lay between the germline ends. The CDR3 spans 14 residues. CDR3 sequence reads: CASRRQALNTEAFF. CDR3 bases: TGTGCCAGCAGGAGACAGGCCCTGAACACTGAAGCTTTCTTT.

This chain connects TRBV28 to TRBJ2-7, with a tentative D call TRBD2 (7 bases). In germline, CDR1 is MDHEN, CDR2 SYDVKM. CDR3 length: 15 residues. The V gene lost 8 bases and the J gene lost 3 bases, with 20 bases spanning the gap. The CDR3 is CASGGGLDSHYEQYF. For the CDR3, the DNA is TGTGCCAGCGGGGGGGGACTGGACAGTCACTACGAGCAGTACTTC.

This clonotype was seen repeatedly, ten times or more. The chain carries TRBV10-2 and TRBJ1-2; the D is unclear. Germline-derived CDR1 and CDR2 are WSHSY and SAAADI. V lost 8 bases, J lost 1 base, and 11 bases lay in between. The CDR3 loop spans 13 amino acids. The CDR3 sequence: CASAPDGNYGYTF. Written as DNA, the CDR3 is TGCGCCAGCGCGCCGGACGGTAACTATGGCTACACCTTC.

In its sample, this clonotype was seen a few times. The V gene is TRBV6-6, the J gene TRBJ2-7; 7 nucleotides match TRBD1. Trimming at V came to 2 bases and at J to 4 bases, leaving 2 bases not matched to a gene. Germline CDR1 is MNHNY and CDR2 is SVGAGI (reference sequence). The CDR3 runs 13 residues. CDR3 in DNA: TGTGCCAGCAGTTACGGGACAGAGTACGAGCAGTACGTC. It specifies CASSYGTEYEQYV.

This clonotype occurred a few times. The chain links TRBV5-5 to TRBJ2-1, with D perhaps being TRBD1 or TRBD2 (5 bases each). V lost 4 bases and J lost 4, with 12 bases in between. The germline V gene has CDR1 SGHKS and CDR2 YYEKEE (reference sequence). There are 14 residues in the CDR3. The CDR3 region is CASSGTAAYNEQFF. CDR3 DNA sequence: TGTGCCAGCAGCGGGACGGCCGCTTACAATGAGCAGTTCTTC.

This clonotype came up a few times. The V call is TRBV19, the J call TRBJ2-3; tentative D call: TRBD2 (6 bases). CDR3 size: 16 residues. Germline V lookup: CDR1 LNHDA, CDR2 SQIVND (reference sequence). The V end lost 7 bases, the J end lost 8 bases, and 25 bases lay between the germline ends. CDR3 in amino acids: CASTRTKNLHSGTQYF. As DNA, the CDR3 is TGTGCCAGTACCCGGACTAAGAACCTACACAGTGGTACGCAGTATTTT. The whole variable domain, remainder taken from reference TRBV19 and TRBJ2-3, is DGGITQSPKYLFRKEGQNVTLSCEQNLNHDAMYWYRQDPGQGLRLIYYSQIVNDFQKGDIAEGYSVSREKKESFPLTVTSAQKNPTAFYLCASTRTKNLHSGTQYFGPGTRLTVL.

This clonotype was seen many times. This sequence joins TRBV20-1 and TRBJ1-5; D may be TRBD1 (5 bases). Trimming cost V 0 bases and J 6 bases, with 15 bases left between them. The CDR3 runs to 15 residues. Germline CDR1 DFQATT, CDR2 SNEGSKA (reference sequence). In nucleotides, the CDR3 is TGCAGTGCTAGAGATGGTTCCGGGGACGGTCAGCCCCAGCATTTT. This codes for CSARDGSGDGQPQHF.